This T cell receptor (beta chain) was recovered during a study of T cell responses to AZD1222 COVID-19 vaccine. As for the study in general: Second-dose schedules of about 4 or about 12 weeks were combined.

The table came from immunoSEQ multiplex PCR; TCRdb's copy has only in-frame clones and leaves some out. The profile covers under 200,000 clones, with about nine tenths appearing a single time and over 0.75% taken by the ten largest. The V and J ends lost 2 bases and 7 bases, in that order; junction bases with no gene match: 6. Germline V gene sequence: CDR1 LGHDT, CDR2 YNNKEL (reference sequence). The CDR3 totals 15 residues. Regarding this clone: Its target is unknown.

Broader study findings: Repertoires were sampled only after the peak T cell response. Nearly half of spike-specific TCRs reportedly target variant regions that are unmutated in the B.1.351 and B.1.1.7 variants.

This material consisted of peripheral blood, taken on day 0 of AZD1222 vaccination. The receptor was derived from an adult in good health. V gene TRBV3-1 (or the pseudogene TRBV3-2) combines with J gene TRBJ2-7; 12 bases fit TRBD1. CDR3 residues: CASSQPGQGALEQYF. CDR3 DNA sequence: TGTGCCAGCAGCCAACCGGGACAGGGGGCGTTGGAGCAGTACTTC.